This T cell receptor (beta chain) came from a study of tumor-infiltrating lymphocytes in primary liver carcinoma. Study at large: Both sexes were represented among patients, who were 30 to 69 years old. The number of productive TCRbeta reads per sample ranged from roughly 3.65 to 8 million and was similar across tissue types.

A primer matching the constant region was used to make TCR beta cDNA from about 500 ng of total RNA. Employing slightly modified ARM-PCR, three nested multiplex PCR rounds were run, and these gave rise to the TCR beta libraries. TRBV1-TRBV30 forward primers and a C-beta reverse primer were used in the first two PCR rounds, which each ran for around 11 cycles. TCRdb fed the multiplex PCR reads into MiXCR, producing one record per CDR3 protein. This sample has under 150,000 distinct CDR3 sequences; 65% to 75% occur once, and the top ten carry over 7.5%. This clonotype appeared once. Its matching antigen is unknown. Co-extraction of both nucleic acids (RNA and DNA) used roughly 19-33 mg of unsorted bulk tissue. General study points: Tumor-adjacent and tumor-blood pairs shared a smaller degree of overlap than tumor region pairs. Tumor samples exhibited a significantly greater top-250-clone fraction than blood samples (p = 0.039).

The V end lost 9 bases, the J end lost 6 bases, and 23 bases lay between the germline ends. This CDR3 has 16 residues. Germline V lookup: CDR1 SGHAT, CDR2 FQNNGV. The receptor's source is a woman aged 60-75 years with primary liver carcinoma and hepatitis B virus infection. Specimen: tumor-adjacent normal liver tissue. The gene calls are TRBV11-2 and TRBJ2-2; TRBD1 is a possible D gene (6 bases). The CDR3 DNA sequence: TGTGCCAGTGAGGGGGTTAGGGCAGGCAAAGCCGGGGAGCTGTTTTTT. Translating it yields CASEGVRAGKAGELFF.